This T cell receptor beta chain was documented in a study of T cell responses to AZD1222 COVID-19 vaccine. Study-wide points: Reports say nearly half of spike-specific TCRs go after unmutated variant regions. Spike was spanned by vaccine-associated CD4 TCRs, which were dominant at 160-218 and 743-854. Females outnumbered males among donors, who were mostly white British; clonal diversity was possibly underestimated.

Some clones are missing from TCRdb's copy, which holds only in-frame ones; the method was immunoSEQ multiplex PCR. This table holds some 100,000 clones, over 75% found once. A note on this clone: Its antigen is undetermined.

The TCR was taken from an adult who received the AZD1222 COVID-19 vaccine. This sample comprised peripheral blood, obtained 28 days after the second AZD1222 dose.

In DNA, the CDR3 is TGTGCCAGCAGCCCTGAAGGATGGCAGCCCCAGCATTTT. Translated: CASSPEGWQPQHF. The chain carries TRBV3-1 (or the pseudogene TRBV3-2) and TRBJ1-5; D gene ambiguous. Trimming left V 4 bases short and J 7 bases short, with 11 bases between. CDR1 LGHDT and CDR2 YNNKEL come from the germline V gene (reference sequence). The CDR3 spans 13 residues.